The 25 T cell receptor beta chains given below trace back to one sample, sequenced in a study of beta chain features in type 1 diabetes. The investigators reverse transcribed all of the isolated RNA, so they sequenced expressed TCRB transcripts. Sequenced by immunoSEQ multiplex PCR; TCRdb stores in-frame clones only, minus some. The table includes 220,000 or so clones, 55% to 70% detected once. The source material was naive CD4+ T cells from blood. These receptors were taken from a man younger than 45 in good health.

The chain carries TRBV7-9 and TRBJ2-2; no definite D call. CDR1 SEHNR and CDR2 FQNEAQ come from the germline V gene (reference sequence). The ends were cut back, 3 bases at V and 4 bases at J, with 12 bases in the middle. The CDR3 consists of 15 residues. The CDR3 region has the DNA TGTGCCAGCAGCTTGTGGGCCGAGAGCACCGGGGAGCTGTTTTTT. This encodes CASSLWAESTGELFF. The variable domain in full, completed from reference TRBV7-9 and TRBJ2-2, reads DTGVSQNPRHKITKRGQNVTFRCDPISEHNRLYWYRQTLGQGPEFLTYFQNEAQLEKSRLLSDRFSAERPKGSFSTLEIQRTEQGDSAMYLCASSLWAESTGELFFGEGSRLTVL.

This chain connects TRBV7-2 to TRBJ2-7; TRBD1 agrees at 8 bases. The CDR3 extends over 14 amino acids. Trimming at V came to 5 bases and at J to 0 bases, leaving 3 bases not matched to a gene. CDR1 and CDR2 from the germline V gene are SGHTA and FQGNSA. Here the CDR3 reads CASSRDRSSYEQYF. CDR3 coding DNA: TGTGCCAGCAGCAGGGACAGGAGCTCCTACGAGCAGTACTTC.

This clone was detected only a few times. The V call is TRBV30, the J call TRBJ2-3; the match to TRBD2 covers 7 bases. Germline lookup yields CDR1 GTSNPN and CDR2 SVGIG (reference sequence). This CDR3 spans 13 amino acids. V lost 1 base to trimming and J lost 8 bases; unmatched junction nucleotides: 6. The CDR3 DNA follows: TGTGCCTGGAGTGACCAGAGCGGGGCTACGCAGTATTTT. This sequence encodes CAWSDQSGATQYF. The variable domain in full, with the rest retrieved from reference TRBV30 and TRBJ2-3, is SQTIHQWPATLVQPVGSPLSLECTVEGTSNPNLYWYRQAAGRGLQLLFYSVGIGQISSEVPQNLSASRPQDRQFILSSKKLLLSDSGFYLCAWSDQSGATQYFGPGTRLTVL.

This clone appeared a few times. Within the sample, other DNA sequences also encode this same CDR3. The V gene is TRBV30, the J gene TRBJ1-6, with D hard to call. This CDR3 comprises 11 residues. V was trimmed by 0 bases and J by 10 bases, leaving 4 bases between them. Germline V gene data show CDR1 as GTSNPN and CDR2 as SVGIG (reference sequence). DNA for the CDR3: TGTGCCTGGAGTGTAGGATCACCCCTCCACTTT. It translates to CAWSVGSPLHF.

This clone was detected only once. The CDR3 DNA is TGTGCCAGCAGCGTAGATCAGAATTACGAGCAGTACTTC. This translates into CASSVDQNYEQYF. The gene calls are TRBV9 and TRBJ2-7; D is uncertain. Trimming took 0 bases from V and 4 from J, leaving 8 bases between them. The germline CDR1 and CDR2 sequences are SGDLS and YYNGEE. The CDR3 consists of 13 residues.

J is TRBJ1-1 and V is TRBV5-1, with TRBD1 identical over 11 bases. This CDR3 has 20 amino acids. Looked up from germline, CDR1 is SGHRS and CDR2 is YFSETQ. V dropped 0 bases and J dropped 5; count of bases not matched to a gene: 18. CDR3 sequence reads: CASSLERTGGLPGSITEAFF. The CDR3 coding sequence is TGCGCCAGCAGCTTGGAAAGGACAGGGGGCCTGCCGGGGTCGATTACTGAAGCTTTCTTT. The whole variable domain, remainder taken from reference TRBV5-1 and TRBJ1-1, is KAGVTQTPRYLIKTRGQQVTLSCSPISGHRSVSWYQQTPGQGLQFLFEYFSETQRNKGNFPGRFSGRQFSNSRSEMNVSTLELGDSALYLCASSLERTGGLPGSITEAFFGQGTRLTVV.

The V and J genes are TRBV27 and TRBJ1-1, with D hard to call. V dropped 3 bases and J dropped 4 bases, with 12 bases sitting between them. The length of the CDR3 is 14 residues. Germline CDR1 is MNHEY and CDR2 is SMNVEV (reference sequence). CDR3 sequence: CASSFGVDFTEAFF. CDR3 bases: TGTGCCAGCAGTTTCGGGGTTGACTTCACTGAAGCTTTCTTT.

This chain links TRBV7-9 with TRBJ2-7, with a weak D call TRBD2 (5 bases). The CDR3 contains 17 residues. Trimming pared 6 bases from V and 4 bases from J, leaving 25 bases between. Per the germline V gene, CDR1 is SEHNR and CDR2 is FQNEAQ (reference sequence). The CDR3 loop is CASSRLLSEGVKYEQYF. Here the CDR3 DNA reads TGTGCCAGCAGTCGCCTCCTATCAGAGGGCGTCAAGTACGAGCAGTACTTC.

The genes are TRBV2 and TRBJ2-7, with a weak D call TRBD2 (5 bases). CDR1 is SNHLY and CDR2 is FYNNEI in the germline V gene. The germline V and J ends were trimmed by 6 bases and 1 base, with 16 bases remaining between them. The CDR3 runs to 15 residues. The CDR3 reads CASRRRQDRSYEQYF. The CDR3 bases are TGTGCCAGCAGGAGGAGGCAGGATCGATCCTACGAGCAGTACTTC.

The chain carries TRBV7-2 and TRBJ2-1; unclear D gene. The CDR3 runs 15 residues. Trimming pared 1 base from V and 9 bases from J, leaving 16 bases between. Germline V lookup: CDR1 SGHTA, CDR2 FQGNSA. In DNA, the CDR3 is TGTGCCAGCAGCTTAGGACCCCGAGGTGTCGGTGAGCAGTTCTTC. Translation gives CASSLGPRGVGEQFF.

This chain joins TRBV7-9 and TRBJ2-3; D is uncertain. Trimming shortened V by 0 bases and J by 2 bases, and 12 bases separated the two germline ends. In germline, CDR1 is SEHNR, CDR2 FQNEAQ (reference sequence). This CDR3 has 16 amino acids. The CDR3 region is CASSLATFLATDTQYF. The CDR3 nucleotides are TGTGCCAGCAGCTTAGCGACTTTCTTGGCCACAGATACGCAGTATTTT.

This chain joins TRBV4-3 and TRBJ2-1, with TRBD1 matching over 9 bases. The junction had 12 bases not matched to a gene; V was cut back by 4 bases and J by 8 bases. In germline, CDR1 is LGHNA, CDR2 YSLEER. CDR3 length: 16 amino acids. The CDR3 DNA reads TGCGCCAGCAGCCCAACTCCCGGGACAGGGTGGGATGAGCAGTTCTTC. This codes for CASSPTPGTGWDEQFF.

This clone was picked up a small number of times. V usage is TRBV6-6 and J usage is TRBJ2-1; weak D call: TRBD2 (5 bases). The ends were cut back, 5 bases at V and 1 base at J, with 12 bases in the middle. The CDR3 has 15 amino acids. Germline lookup yields CDR1 MNHNY and CDR2 SVGAGI (reference sequence). The chain's CDR3 is CASSRPGVSYNEQFF. CDR3 DNA: TGTGCCAGCAGTCGCCCCGGGGTTTCCTACAATGAGCAGTTCTTC.

V gene TRBV19 combines with J gene TRBJ2-2, with TRBD2 as a possible D gene (6 bases). This CDR3 is built from 11 residues. Trimming shortened V by 7 bases and J by 6 bases, and 6 bases separated the two germline ends. CDR1 is LNHDA, CDR2 SQIVND, per germline (reference sequence). The DNA for the CDR3 is TGTGCCAGTACGGGGGCCGGGGAGCTGTTTTTT. This codes for CASTGAGELFF.

This chain uses TRBV10-3 with TRBJ2-3, with D possibly matching TRBD2 (6 bases). The V end was cut by 3 bases, the J end by 0 bases, with 7 bases between. Germline V gene lookup returns CDR1 ENHRY and CDR2 SYGVKD. The CDR3 covers 14 residues. The CDR3: CAISDAGSTDTQYF. Here the CDR3 DNA reads TGTGCCATCAGTGATGCGGGAAGCACAGATACGCAGTATTTT.

Details on this clone: Other nucleotide sequences from this sample produce the same CDR3. The J gene is TRBJ1-2, the V gene TRBV7-9, with unresolved D. V was trimmed by 3 bases and J by 4 bases, leaving 6 bases between them. The CDR3 covers 12 residues. The germline gives CDR1 SEHNR, CDR2 FQNEAQ (reference sequence). The CDR3 spells CASSFGSYGYTF. DNA for the CDR3: TGTGCCAGCAGCTTCGGCAGCTATGGCTACACCTTC.

V gene TRBV7-2 combines with J gene TRBJ2-5, with 9 bases fitting TRBD1. The germline gives CDR1 SGHTA, CDR2 FQGNSA. The CDR3 is 15 amino acids. The ends lost 1 base at V and 5 bases at J; junction bases unmatched: 5. CDR3 protein: CASSLDGTGHETQYF. The DNA for the CDR3 is TGTGCCAGCAGCTTAGATGGGACAGGGCACGAGACCCAGTACTTC.

This chain links TRBV2 with TRBJ2-7, with D perhaps assigned TRBD1 or TRBD2 (6 bases each). Trimming removed 6 bases at V and 0 bases at J, with 15 bases between. The CDR3 totals 15 residues. Per the germline V gene, CDR1 is SNHLY and CDR2 is FYNNEI. The CDR3 loop reads CASRPLGGGSYEQYF. CDR3 DNA: TGTGCCAGCAGACCCCTCGGAGGGGGCTCCTACGAGCAGTACTTC.

Of note for this clone: The sample holds other DNA sequences that translate to the same CDR3. The J gene is TRBJ2-5, the V gene TRBV7-9; possibly TRBD1 or TRBD2 for D (6 bases each). The CDR3 length is 14 residues. Germline CDR1 reads SEHNR; CDR2 reads FQNEAQ (reference sequence). Trimming took off 0 bases at V and 2 bases at J, with 7 bases between the two ends. CDR3: CASSLAGGQETQYF. CDR3 nucleotides: TGTGCCAGCAGCTTAGCAGGGGGGCAAGAGACCCAGTACTTC.

This clone was observed a single time. The genes are TRBV30 and TRBJ1-3, with TRBD1 matching 8 bases. From germline, CDR1 is GTSNPN and CDR2 SVGIG (reference sequence). J gave up 4 bases and V 6 bases, and 2 bases lay outside the gene matches. This CDR3 spans 12 amino acids. The CDR3 nucleotides read TGTGCCTGCGGACAGGGAGGAAACACCATATATTTT. This sequence encodes CACGQGGNTIYF.

This chain connects TRBV5-6 to TRBJ1-2; the D gene is possibly TRBD1 (5 bases). Trimming cost V 6 bases and J 8 bases, with 17 bases left between them. The CDR3 is 13 amino acids. Germline V CDR1 and CDR2: SGHDT, YYEEEE. CDR3 nucleotide sequence: TGTGCCAGCACCTTTGGGACGAGGGACGGCTACACCTTC. Protein product: CASTFGTRDGYTF.

A word on this clone: The identical CDR3 is also encoded by other nucleotide sequences in the sample. The chain uses TRBV30 and TRBJ2-1, with D uncertain. From germline, CDR1 is GTSNPN and CDR2 SVGIG (reference sequence). CDR3 length: 11 residues. The V gene lost 1 base and the J gene lost 5 bases, with 3 bases spanning the gap. CDR3: CAWSGDNEQFF. The CDR3 DNA is TGTGCCTGGAGTGGCGACAATGAGCAGTTCTTC.

This clone was detected a few times. The rearrangement uses TRBV9 and TRBJ2-1; D is ambiguous. V was cut by 0 bases and J by 5 bases, with 6 bases left in between. The CDR3 is 13 amino acids. The V gene's germline CDR1 is SGDLS and CDR2 YYNGEE. The CDR3 sequence is CASSVGLNNEQFF. The CDR3 coding sequence is TGTGCCAGCAGCGTAGGATTGAACAATGAGCAGTTCTTC.

This chain joins TRBV5-4 and TRBJ1-1, with 8 bases aligning to TRBD1. Germline assignment: CDR1 SGHNT and CDR2 YYREEE (reference sequence). The V and J ends lost 5 bases and 5 bases, in that order; junction bases with no gene match: 8. The length of the CDR3 is 14 residues. The CDR3 reads CASRLQGVRTEAFF. The CDR3 bases are TGTGCCAGCAGGCTACAGGGGGTTAGGACTGAAGCTTTCTTT.

This clone was detected a few times. The V and J genes are TRBV5-1 and TRBJ2-6; the D is unclear. Looked up from germline, CDR1 is SGHRS and CDR2 is YFSETQ. The CDR3 has 14 amino acids. V was trimmed by 3 bases and J by 0 bases, leaving 4 bases between them. DNA for the CDR3: TGCGCCAGCAGCTGGAGCTCTGGGGCCAACGTCCTGACTTTC. Translation: CASSWSSGANVLTF. The complete variable domain, with remaining parts taken from reference TRBV5-1 and TRBJ2-6, reads KAGVTQTPRYLIKTRGQQVTLSCSPISGHRSVSWYQQTPGQGLQFLFEYFSETQRNKGNFPGRFSGRQFSNSRSEMNVSTLELGDSALYLCASSWSSGANVLTFGAGSRLTVL.